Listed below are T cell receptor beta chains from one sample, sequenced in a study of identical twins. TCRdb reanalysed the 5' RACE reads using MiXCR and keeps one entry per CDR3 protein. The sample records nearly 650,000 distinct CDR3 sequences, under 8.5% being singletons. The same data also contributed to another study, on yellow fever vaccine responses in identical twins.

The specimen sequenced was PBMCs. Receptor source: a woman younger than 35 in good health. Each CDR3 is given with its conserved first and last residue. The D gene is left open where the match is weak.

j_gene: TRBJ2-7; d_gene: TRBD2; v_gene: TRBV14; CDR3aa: CASSQTLAGAGEQYF
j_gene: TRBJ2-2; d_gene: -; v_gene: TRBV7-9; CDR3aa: CAPTGGGAGELFF
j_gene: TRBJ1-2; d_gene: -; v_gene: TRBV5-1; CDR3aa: CASSLDGADYGYTF
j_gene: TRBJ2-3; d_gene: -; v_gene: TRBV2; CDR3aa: CASRWGLGTDTQYF
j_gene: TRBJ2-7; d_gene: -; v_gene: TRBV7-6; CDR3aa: CASSPAGPYEQYF
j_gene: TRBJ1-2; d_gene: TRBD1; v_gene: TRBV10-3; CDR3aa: CAISDVTGDYGYTF
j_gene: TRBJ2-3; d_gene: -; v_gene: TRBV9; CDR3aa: CASSVGGAFTDTQYF
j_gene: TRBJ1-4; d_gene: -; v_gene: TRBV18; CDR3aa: CASSPGRVGSGNEKLFF
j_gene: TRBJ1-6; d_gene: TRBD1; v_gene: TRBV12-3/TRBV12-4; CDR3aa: CASSGGGQRYNSPLHF
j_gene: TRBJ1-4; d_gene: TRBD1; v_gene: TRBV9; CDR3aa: CASSVTGAAEKLFF
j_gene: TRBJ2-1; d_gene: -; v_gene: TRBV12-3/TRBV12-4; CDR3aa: CASSLSHPNEQFF
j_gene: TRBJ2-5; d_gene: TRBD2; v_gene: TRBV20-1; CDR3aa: CSASGLVEETQYF
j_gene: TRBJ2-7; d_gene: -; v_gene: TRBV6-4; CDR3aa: CASLRNSPAVHEQYF
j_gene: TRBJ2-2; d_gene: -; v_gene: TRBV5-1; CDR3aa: CASSFNDPGELFF
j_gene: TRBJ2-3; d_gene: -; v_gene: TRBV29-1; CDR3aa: CSANPSGTDTQYF
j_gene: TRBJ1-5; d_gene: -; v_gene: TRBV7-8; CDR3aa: CASSFAYQPQHF
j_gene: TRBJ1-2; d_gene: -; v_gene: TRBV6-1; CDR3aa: CASRAADRGYGYTF
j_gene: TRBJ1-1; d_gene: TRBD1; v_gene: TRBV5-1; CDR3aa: CASSLRTGGRDTEAFF
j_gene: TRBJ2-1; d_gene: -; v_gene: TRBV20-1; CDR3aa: CSARFYNEQFF
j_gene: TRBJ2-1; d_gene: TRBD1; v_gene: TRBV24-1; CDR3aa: CATRGQGKYNEQFF
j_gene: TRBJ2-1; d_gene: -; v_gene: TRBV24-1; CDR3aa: CATSDHPRDRSYNEQFF
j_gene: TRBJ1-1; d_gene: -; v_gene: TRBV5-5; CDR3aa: CASSLVWWNTEAFF
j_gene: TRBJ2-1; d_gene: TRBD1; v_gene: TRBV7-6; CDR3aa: CASSSQGGANNEQFF
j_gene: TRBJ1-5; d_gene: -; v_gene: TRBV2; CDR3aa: CASSIARNQPQHF
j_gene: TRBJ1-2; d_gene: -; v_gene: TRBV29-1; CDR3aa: CSVVDRTYGYTF
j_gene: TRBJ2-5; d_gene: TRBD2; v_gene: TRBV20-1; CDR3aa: CSAPAGVLRETQYF
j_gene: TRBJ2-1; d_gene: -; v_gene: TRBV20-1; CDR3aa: CSAGGRTRSSNEQFF
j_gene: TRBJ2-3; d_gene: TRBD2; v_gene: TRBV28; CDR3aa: CASSLSGLAGKDTQYF
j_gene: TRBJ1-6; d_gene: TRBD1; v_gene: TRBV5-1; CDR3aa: CASSLIQGAGNSPLHF
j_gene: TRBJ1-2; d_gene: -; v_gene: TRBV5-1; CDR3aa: CASSSGPRYTF
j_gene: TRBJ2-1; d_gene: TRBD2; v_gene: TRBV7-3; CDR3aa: CASSLTSSGIYNEQFF
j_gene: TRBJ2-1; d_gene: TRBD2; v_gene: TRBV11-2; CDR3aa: CASSYLSGRAFYNEQFF
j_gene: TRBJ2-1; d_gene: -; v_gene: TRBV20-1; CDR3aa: CSARERVTLLNEQFF
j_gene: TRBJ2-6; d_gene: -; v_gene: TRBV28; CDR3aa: CASRTAGANVLTF
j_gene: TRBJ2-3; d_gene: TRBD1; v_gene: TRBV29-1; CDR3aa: CSEGTGTDTQYF